A single sample is the source of the 8 T cell receptor beta chains below, sequenced in a study of blood T cell repertoires in COVID-19 (dated by TCRdb to the early 2020s). The library was produced with the immunoSEQ multiplex PCR assay. TCRdb re-hosts the immuneACCESS table, in-frame sequences only. Its copies lack some clones; in the studies checked, an unresolved V gene accounts for under half of them, and the cause for the rest is not known. In all, the sample holds roughly 100,000 clones, and just under 85% of those were seen once. 9.5% to 10% of the sample lies in the top ten. Sequencing was carried out using peripheral blood. The source of these receptors is a man aged 35-49 years with active or convalescent COVID-19.

In this sample, this clone turned up a few times. The rearrangement links TRBV19 to TRBJ2-2; 7 nucleotides agree with TRBD1. CDR1 and CDR2 from the germline V gene are LNHDA and SQIVND (reference sequence). V shed 4 bases, J shed 3 bases, and the junction held 5 bases outside the gene matches. The CDR3 extends over 15 amino acids. The chain's CDR3 is CASSTGQVYTGELFF. In nucleotides, the CDR3 is TGTGCCAGTAGTACCGGACAGGTCTACACCGGGGAGCTGTTTTTT. The full variable domain, rest sourced from reference TRBV19 and TRBJ2-2, is DGGITQSPKYLFRKEGQNVTLSCEQNLNHDAMYWYRQDPGQGLRLIYYSQIVNDFQKGDIAEGYSVSREKKESFPLTVTSAQKNPTAFYLCASSTGQVYTGELFFGEGSRLTVL.

This rearrangement joins TRBV4-3 to TRBJ1-4, with 7 bases lining up with TRBD1. The CDR3 length is 15 residues. Germline V gives CDR1 LGHNA, CDR2 YSLEER. With 0 bases clipped from V and 8 bases from J, the junction kept 6 bases outside the gene matches. CDR3 protein: CASSQEIGGLEKLFF. For the CDR3, the DNA is TGCGCCAGCAGCCAAGAAATAGGGGGCTTGGAAAAACTGTTTTTT.

This clone was counted a few times. This rearrangement joins TRBV19 to TRBJ1-1; TRBD1 matches at 9 bases. The CDR3 is made up of 15 amino acids. V gave up 6 bases and J gave up 3 bases; unmatched junction bases: 8. Looked up from germline, CDR1 is LNHDA and CDR2 is SQIVND (reference sequence). The CDR3 region is CASRRDRVSDTEAFF. CDR3 DNA sequence: TGTGCCAGTAGGAGGGACAGGGTTTCGGACACTGAAGCTTTCTTT.

The chain joins TRBV3-1 (or the pseudogene TRBV3-2) to TRBJ2-3; tentatively, D is TRBD1 (5 bases). Germline CDR1 LGHDT, CDR2 YNNKEL (reference sequence). The CDR3 has 17 residues. Trimming left V 0 bases short and J 1 base short, with 14 bases between. DNA of the CDR3: TGTGCCAGCAGCCAAGATTTTCCAGGGTTCGGCACAGATACGCAGTATTTT. Protein sequence: CASSQDFPGFGTDTQYF.

This clone was seen once. V is TRBV5-4 and J is TRBJ1-1; D is unclear. The CDR3 covers 14 residues. Germline V gives CDR1 SGHNT, CDR2 YYREEE (reference sequence). Trimming took 2 bases from V and 1 from J, leaving 9 bases between them. In nucleotides, the CDR3 is TGTGCCAGCAGCTTTGGAGGAGGGAACACTGAAGCTTTCTTT. The encoded protein is CASSFGGGNTEAFF.

The chain carries TRBV30 and TRBJ1-2; TRBD1 is a possible D gene (6 bases). CDR3 length: 14 amino acids. Trimming shortened V by 0 bases and J by 5 bases, and 13 bases separated the two germline ends. Germline assignment: CDR1 GTSNPN and CDR2 SVGIG (reference sequence). The CDR3 region has the DNA TGTGCCTGGAGTGTATCGGGGGGCAGATATGGCTACACCTTC. Translation gives CAWSVSGGRYGYTF.

The table lists this clone with a count of one. The chain combines TRBV12-3 or TRBV12-4 with TRBJ1-2; D not resolved. Between the trimmed V and J ends, which lost 8 bases and 7 bases, there was a span of 17 bases. This CDR3 has 13 amino acids. CDR3 DNA sequence: TGTGCCAGCGGTACCTACGTCGTCTTTGGCTACACCTTC. It yields the protein CASGTYVVFGYTF.

The chain uses TRBV30 and TRBJ2-5, with 13 bases identical to TRBD2. Germline V CDR1 and CDR2: GTSNPN, SVGIG (reference sequence). Germline trimming cut 4 bases from V and 2 bases from J; bases unmatched to any gene: 13. The CDR3 is made up of 18 amino acids. In DNA, the CDR3 is TGTGCCTGGACCCTCGGGGGACTAGCGGGATACCTGCAAGAGACCCAGTACTTC. This sequence encodes CAWTLGGLAGYLQETQYF.